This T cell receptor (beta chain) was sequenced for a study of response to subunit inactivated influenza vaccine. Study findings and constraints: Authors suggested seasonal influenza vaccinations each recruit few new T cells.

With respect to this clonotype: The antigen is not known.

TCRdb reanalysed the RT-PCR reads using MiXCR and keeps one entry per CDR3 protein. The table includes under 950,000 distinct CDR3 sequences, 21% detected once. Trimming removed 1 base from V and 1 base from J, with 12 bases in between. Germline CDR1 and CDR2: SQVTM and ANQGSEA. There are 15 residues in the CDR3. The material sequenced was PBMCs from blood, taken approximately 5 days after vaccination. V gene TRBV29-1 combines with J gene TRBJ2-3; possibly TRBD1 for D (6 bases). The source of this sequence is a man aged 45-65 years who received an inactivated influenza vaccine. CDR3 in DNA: TGCAGCGTTGAAGGAGGCAGGGGCGGCACAGATACGCAGTATTTT. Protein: CSVEGGRGGTDTQYF.